The 8 T cell receptor beta chains below come from one sample, sequenced in a study of cytomegalovirus exposure and HLA in healthy donors. The assay was immunoSEQ multiplex PCR, and TCRdb's table has in-frame clones only and misses some. In the table there are roughly 220,000 clones, about 89% of which are singletons. The sequencing sample was made of PBMCs. These receptors were obtained from a woman aged 18-29 years in good health and CMV-seronegative.

The chain couples TRBV7-9 to TRBJ2-2, with D unresolved. Looked up from germline, CDR1 is SEHNR and CDR2 is FQNEAQ (reference sequence). This CDR3 is 12 amino acids long. The V end was cut by 5 bases, the J end by 6 bases, with 7 bases between. The CDR3 spells CASSPPAGELFF. In DNA form, the CDR3 reads TGTGCCAGCAGCCCCCCCGCCGGGGAGCTGTTTTTT.

The chain links TRBV27 to TRBJ2-7, with 9 bases aligning to TRBD2. The V and J ends lost 3 bases and 4 bases, in that order; junction bases with no gene match: 4. The CDR3 has 14 amino acids. Per the germline V gene, CDR1 is MNHEY and CDR2 is SMNVEV (reference sequence). CDR3 nucleotide sequence: TGTGCCAGCAGTTTGGCGGGAGGGCCTTACGAGCAGTACTTC. It specifies CASSLAGGPYEQYF.

The V gene is TRBV6-1, the J gene TRBJ1-6, with TRBD1 as a possible D gene (5 bases). Germline lookup yields CDR1 MNHNS and CDR2 SASEGT. V dropped 8 bases and J dropped 10 bases, with 15 bases sitting between them. This CDR3 comprises 13 residues. CDR3: CASPTGVESPLHF. The DNA for the CDR3 is TGTGCCAGCCCCACAGGCGTGGAATCACCCCTCCACTTT.

The rearrangement joins TRBV5-1 to TRBJ2-3; 9 bases are shared with TRBD2. This CDR3 spans 16 amino acids. Trimming removed 1 base from V and 6 bases from J; junction bases left unmatched: 9. From germline, CDR1 is SGHRS and CDR2 YFSETQ. This CDR3 reads CASSLLTSGIGDTQYF. DNA of the CDR3: TGCGCCAGCAGCTTGCTGACTAGCGGTATAGGTGATACGCAGTATTTT.

This clone was counted a few times. The gene calls are TRBV18 and TRBJ1-2, with 9 bases aligning to TRBD1. The germline V gene encodes CDR1 KGHSH and CDR2 LQKENI. The V and J ends lost 1 base and 3 bases, in that order; junction bases with no gene match: 3. This CDR3 spans 15 amino acids. The CDR3 nucleotides read TGTGCCAGCTCACCACGGGGACAGGGAGACTATGGCTACACCTTC. This translates into CASSPRGQGDYGYTF.

The gene calls are TRBV10-3 and TRBJ2-1; TRBD2 matches at 7 bases. The CDR3 is made up of 18 amino acids. V was clipped by 1 base and J by 4 bases; unmatched bases: 13. The germline CDR1 and CDR2 sequences are ENHRY and SYGVKD. This chain's CDR3 is CAISEFSRSSGPYNEQFF. The CDR3 region has the DNA TGTGCCATCAGTGAGTTCAGCCGCTCTAGCGGACCATACAATGAGCAGTTCTTC.

V gene TRBV6-5 combines with J gene TRBJ1-1; D remains ambiguous. The CDR3 runs 14 residues. Germline V CDR1 and CDR2: MNHEY, SVGAGI. Trimming removed 5 bases from V and 3 bases from J, with 13 bases in between. This CDR3 is CASSQAIIYTEAFF. DNA for the CDR3: TGTGCCAGCAGTCAGGCAATCATTTACACTGAAGCTTTCTTT.

The chain has TRBV6-1 and TRBJ2-7; weak D call: TRBD1 (6 bases). V was trimmed by 0 bases and J by 1 base, leaving 19 bases between them. CDR1 and CDR2 from the germline V gene are MNHNS and SASEGT. The CDR3 consists of 18 residues. CDR3 nucleotide sequence: TGTGCCAGCAGTGAAGCCTTCCAACTCGGGACACTTTCCTACGAGCAGTACTTC. Translated, it gives CASSEAFQLGTLSYEQYF.